The rows below give T cell receptor beta chains drawn from one sample of a study of identical twins. TCRdb reanalysed the 5' RACE reads using MiXCR and keeps one entry per CDR3 protein. This repertoire shows 200,000 to 300,000 distinct CDR3 sequences, over 9.5% found once; its top ten account for about 9.1%. The specimen sequenced was memory T cells sorted from blood. The receptors stem from a man between 45 and 60 years old in good health. Each CDR3 is given with its conserved first and last residue. D genes are given only for firm matches. The size entry is marked missing in some rows and otherwise reads once, few, many or a size class.

J	size	V	length	D	DNA	CDR3
TRBJ2-1	many	TRBV3-1	17	NA	TGTGCCAGCAGCCAAGATTTTGGGCAGGGTTTTAACAATGAGCAGTTCTTC	CASSQDFGQGFNNEQFF
TRBJ1-3	many	TRBV4-1	12	NA	TGCGCCAGCAGCCAACTGGGAAACACCATATATTTT	CASSQLGNTIYF
TRBJ2-4	many	TRBV28	18	TRBD2	TGTGCCAGCAGTTATCTAGCGGGTCCAGCCCTAGCCAAAAACATTCAGTACTTC	CASSYLAGPALAKNIQYF
TRBJ2-7	few	TRBV3-1	16	NA	TGTGCCAGCAGCCAAGGGAGGTGGATCTCCAACTACGAGCAGTACTTC	CASSQGRWISNYEQYF
TRBJ2-7	few	TRBV3-1	15	TRBD1	TGTGCCAGCAGCCCGGGACAGGGGGCGGGAGGGGAGCAGTACTTC	CASSPGQGAGGEQYF
TRBJ2-2	NA	TRBV11-2	18	TRBD2	TGTGCCAGCAGCCTCCGGACTAGCGGGGGGTCGAACACCGGGGAGCTGTTTTTT	CASSLRTSGGSNTGELFF
TRBJ1-6	many	TRBV4-3	13	NA	TGCGCCAGCAGCCAAGATCTTCGTTCACCCCTCCACTTT	CASSQDLRSPLHF
TRBJ2-3	few	TRBV2	12	NA	TGTGCCAGCCGGGTTGAAGCAGATACGCAGTATTTT	CASRVEADTQYF
TRBJ2-7	many	TRBV6-5	17	NA	TGTGCCAGCAGTTACCTGGGCTGGGACTCAAACTCCTACGAGCAGTACTTC	CASSYLGWDSNSYEQYF
TRBJ2-7	many	TRBV11-3	13	NA	TGTGCCAGCAGCCAGGGGGGGGGCAACGAGCAGTACTTC	CASSQGGGNEQYF
TRBJ2-7	many	TRBV29-1	12	NA	TGCAGCGTTGAAGATCGCAGGGTAGGGAGGCACTTC	CSVEDRRVGRHF
TRBJ2-5	many	TRBV7-9	16	TRBD2	TGTGCCAGCAGCTCCTCTAGCGGGAGGGCCTGGGAGACCCAGTACTTC	CASSSSSGRAWETQYF
TRBJ2-7	NA	TRBV7-9	14	TRBD1	TGTGCCAGCAGCTTAGACTACAGGGGTTACGAGCAGTACTTC	CASSLDYRGYEQYF
TRBJ1-1	NA	TRBV19	12	NA	TGTGCCAGTAGTGTCCGGCGCACTGAAGCTTTCTTT	CASSVRRTEAFF
TRBJ2-5	few	TRBV4-1	13	NA	TGCGCCAGCAGCCAAGTGGTCCAAGAGACCCAGTACTTC	CASSQVVQETQYF
TRBJ2-5	once	TRBV20-1	14	NA	TGCAGTGCTAGAGCTCCCGTACAGCCAGAGACCCAGTACTTC	CSARAPVQPETQYF
TRBJ2-7	many	TRBV6-2/TRBV6-3	14	NA	TGTGCCAGCAGTTACTCGAGCGGTGGAGCCGAGCAGTACTTC	CASSYSSGGAEQYF
TRBJ2-1	many	TRBV6-5	17	NA	TGTGCCAGCAGTTACTTCATCGGACGTAGTACCTACAATGAGCAGTTCTTC	CASSYFIGRSTYNEQFF